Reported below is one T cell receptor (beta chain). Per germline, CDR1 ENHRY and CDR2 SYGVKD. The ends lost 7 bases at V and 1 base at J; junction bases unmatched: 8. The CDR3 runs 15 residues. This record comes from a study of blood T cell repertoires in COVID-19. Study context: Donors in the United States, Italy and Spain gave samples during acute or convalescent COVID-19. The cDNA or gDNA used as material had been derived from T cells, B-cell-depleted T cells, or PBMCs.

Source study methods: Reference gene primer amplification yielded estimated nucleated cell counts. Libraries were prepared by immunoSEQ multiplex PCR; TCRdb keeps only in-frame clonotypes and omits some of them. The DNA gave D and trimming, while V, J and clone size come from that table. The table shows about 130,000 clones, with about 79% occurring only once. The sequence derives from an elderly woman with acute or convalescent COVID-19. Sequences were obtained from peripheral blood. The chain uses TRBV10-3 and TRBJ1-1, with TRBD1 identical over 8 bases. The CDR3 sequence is CAIKDRVEANTEAFF. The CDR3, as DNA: TGTGCCATCAAGGACAGGGTTGAAGCGAACACTGAAGCTTTCTTT.